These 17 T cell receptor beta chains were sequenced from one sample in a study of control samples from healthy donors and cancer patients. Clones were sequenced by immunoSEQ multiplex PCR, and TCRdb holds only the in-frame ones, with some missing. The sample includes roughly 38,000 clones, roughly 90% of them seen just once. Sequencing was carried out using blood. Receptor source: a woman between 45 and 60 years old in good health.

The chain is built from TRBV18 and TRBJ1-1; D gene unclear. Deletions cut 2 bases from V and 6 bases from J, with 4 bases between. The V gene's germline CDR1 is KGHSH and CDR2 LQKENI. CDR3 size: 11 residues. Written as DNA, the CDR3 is TGTGCCAGCTCACCAAACGCTGAAGCTTTCTTT. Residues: CASSPNAEAFF.

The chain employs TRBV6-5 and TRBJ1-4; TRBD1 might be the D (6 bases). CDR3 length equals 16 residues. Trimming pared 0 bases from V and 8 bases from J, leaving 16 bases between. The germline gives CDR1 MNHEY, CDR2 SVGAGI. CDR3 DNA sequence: TGTGCCAGCAGTTACTCGACAGGCACTACGAGGGAAAAACTGTTTTTT. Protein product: CASSYSTGTTREKLFF.

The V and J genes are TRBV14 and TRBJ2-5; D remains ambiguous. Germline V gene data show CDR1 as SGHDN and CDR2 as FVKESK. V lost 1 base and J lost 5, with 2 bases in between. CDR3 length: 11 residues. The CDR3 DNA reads TGTGCCAGCAGCCAAGCCGAGACCCAGTACTTC. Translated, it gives CASSQAETQYF.

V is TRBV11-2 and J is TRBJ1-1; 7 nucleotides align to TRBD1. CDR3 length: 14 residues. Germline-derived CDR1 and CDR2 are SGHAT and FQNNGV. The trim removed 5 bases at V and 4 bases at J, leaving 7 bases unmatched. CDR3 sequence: CASSPQRQGTEAFF. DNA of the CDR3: TGTGCCAGCAGCCCACAACGACAGGGCACTGAAGCTTTCTTT.

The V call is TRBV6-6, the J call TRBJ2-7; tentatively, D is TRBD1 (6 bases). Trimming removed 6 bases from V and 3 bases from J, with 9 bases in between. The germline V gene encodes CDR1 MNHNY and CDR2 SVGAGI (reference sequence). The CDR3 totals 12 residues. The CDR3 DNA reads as TGTGCCAGCAGCCCCAGGGGCTACGAGCAGTACTTC. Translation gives CASSPRGYEQYF.

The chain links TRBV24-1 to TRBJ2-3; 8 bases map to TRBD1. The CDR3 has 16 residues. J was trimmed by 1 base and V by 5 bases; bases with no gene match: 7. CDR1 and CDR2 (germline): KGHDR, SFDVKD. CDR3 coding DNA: TGTGCCACCAGTGGTCCACAGGGGGAGGGCACAGATACGCAGTATTTT. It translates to CATSGPQGEGTDTQYF.

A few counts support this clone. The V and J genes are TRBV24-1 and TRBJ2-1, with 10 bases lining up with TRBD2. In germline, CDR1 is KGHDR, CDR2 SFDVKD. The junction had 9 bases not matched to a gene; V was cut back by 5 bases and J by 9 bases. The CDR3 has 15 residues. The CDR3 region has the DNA TGTGCCACCAGTGGAGCGGGGGGGCCCAGGAGTGAGCAGTTCTTC. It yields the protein CATSGAGGPRSEQFF.

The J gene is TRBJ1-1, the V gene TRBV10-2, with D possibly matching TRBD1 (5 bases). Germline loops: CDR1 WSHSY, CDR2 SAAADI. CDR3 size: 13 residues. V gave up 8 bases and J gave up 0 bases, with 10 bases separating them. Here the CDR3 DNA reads TGCGCCAGCGTGGGACGGCTGAACACTGAAGCTTTCTTT. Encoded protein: CASVGRLNTEAFF.

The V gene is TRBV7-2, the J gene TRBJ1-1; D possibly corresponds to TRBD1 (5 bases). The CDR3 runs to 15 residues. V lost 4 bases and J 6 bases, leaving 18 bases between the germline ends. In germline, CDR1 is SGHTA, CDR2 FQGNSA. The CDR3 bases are TGTGCCAGCAGCTCTGGGAGACAAGTGGGGCCTGAAGCTTTCTTT. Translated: CASSSGRQVGPEAFF.

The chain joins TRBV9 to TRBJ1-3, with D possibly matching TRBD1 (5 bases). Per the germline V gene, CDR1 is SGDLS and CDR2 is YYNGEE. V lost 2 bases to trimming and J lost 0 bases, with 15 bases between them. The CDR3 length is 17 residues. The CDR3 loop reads CASSVGARPSSGNTIYF. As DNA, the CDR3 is TGTGCCAGCAGCGTTGGGGCCCGACCGAGCTCTGGAAACACCATATATTTT.

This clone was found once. CDR3 DNA sequence: TGTGCCAGTAGTAAAGACGGAGACAATGAGCAGTTCTTC. It is translated as CASSKDGDNEQFF. The chain links TRBV19 to TRBJ2-1; D gene ambiguous. V gave up 4 bases and J gave up 5 bases, with 9 bases separating them. CDR3 length equals 13 residues. In germline, CDR1 is LNHDA, CDR2 SQIVND (reference sequence).

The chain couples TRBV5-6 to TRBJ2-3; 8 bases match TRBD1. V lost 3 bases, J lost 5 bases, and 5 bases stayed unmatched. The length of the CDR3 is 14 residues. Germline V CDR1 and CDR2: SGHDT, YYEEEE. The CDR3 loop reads CASSYGQGIDTQYF. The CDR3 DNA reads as TGTGCCAGCAGCTACGGACAGGGCATAGATACGCAGTATTTT.

CDR3 DNA: TGCGCCAGCAGCGCAGGATGGGGGAGGAGCACAGATACGCAGTATTTT. Amino acids: CASSAGWGRSTDTQYF. This chain links TRBV5-1 with TRBJ2-3, with D maybe TRBD2 (6 bases). CDR1 is SGHRS, CDR2 YFSETQ, per germline. The CDR3 length is 16 residues. The V gene lost 4 bases and the J gene lost 0 bases, with 15 bases spanning the gap.

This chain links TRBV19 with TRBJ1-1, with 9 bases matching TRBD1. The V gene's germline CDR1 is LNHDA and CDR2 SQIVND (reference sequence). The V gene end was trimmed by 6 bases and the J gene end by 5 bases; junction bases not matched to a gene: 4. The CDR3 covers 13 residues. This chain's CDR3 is CASRWTGETEAFF. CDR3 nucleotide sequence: TGTGCCAGTAGGTGGACAGGGGAGACTGAAGCTTTCTTT.

CDR3 in amino acids: CASSTSGRTEAFF. The CDR3 DNA sequence: TGTGCCAGCAGCACATCCGGACGCACTGAAGCTTTCTTT. The chain has TRBV5-5 and TRBJ1-1, with no clear D. Germline values: CDR1 SGHKS, CDR2 YYEKEE (reference sequence). CDR3 length: 13 amino acids. Between the trimmed V and J ends, which lost 4 bases and 4 bases, there was a span of 11 bases.

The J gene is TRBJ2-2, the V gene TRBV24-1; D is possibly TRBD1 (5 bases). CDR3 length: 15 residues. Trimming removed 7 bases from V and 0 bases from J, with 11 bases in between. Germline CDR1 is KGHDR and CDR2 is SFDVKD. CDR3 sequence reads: CATRATGSNTGELFF. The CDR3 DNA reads TGTGCCACCAGAGCTACAGGATCGAACACCGGGGAGCTGTTTTTT.

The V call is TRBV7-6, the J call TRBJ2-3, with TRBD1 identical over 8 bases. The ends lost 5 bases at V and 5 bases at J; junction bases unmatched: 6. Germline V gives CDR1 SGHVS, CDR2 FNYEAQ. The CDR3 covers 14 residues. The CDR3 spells CASSRDRPGDTQYF. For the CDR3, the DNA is TGTGCCAGCAGCCGGGACAGGCCGGGAGATACGCAGTATTTT.